Listed here is a single T cell receptor (beta chain). This record belongs to a study of blood T cell repertoires in COVID-19. Study-level background: Samples came from the United States, Italy and Spain, spanning acute and convalescent COVID-19. PBMCs, B-cell-depleted T cells, or T cells provided the cDNA or gDNA that made up the material.

Original data processing: Reference gene primer amplification in the assay estimated nucleated cell counts. The data were produced by immunoSEQ multiplex PCR, yet TCRdb's version contains in-frame clones alone and is incomplete. That table gives V, J and clone size, and the DNA gave D and trimming. The table shows 200,000 to 250,000 clones, with roughly 84% occurring only once. Adults between roughly 18 and 89 years of age took part from under 30 US areas. Germline V gives CDR1 KGHSH, CDR2 LQKENI. Trimming removed 5 bases from V and 5 bases from J; junction bases left unmatched: 13. This CDR3 has 16 amino acids.

The gene calls are TRBV18 and TRBJ1-1, with TRBD1 matching 8 bases. This receptor was identified in a woman aged 40 to 50 who had recovered from COVID-19. Material: PBMCs or T cells enriched from blood (not recorded which). The chain's CDR3 is CASSSTGDLTMTEAFF. DNA of the CDR3: TGTGCCAGCTCATCGACAGGGGATTTGACTATGACTGAAGCTTTCTTT.